The rows below give T cell receptor beta chains drawn from one sample of a study of B cell selection in AIRE deficiency. Sequencing used immunoSEQ multiplex PCR; TCRdb keeps in-frame clones, though not all of them. The sample has 20,000 to 30,000 clones, almost 98% seen once. Specimen: conventional CD4+ T cells sorted from PBMCs. Receptors originate from a human donor with AIRE deficiency. Each CDR3 is given with its conserved first and last residue. D genes are given only for firm matches.

13	NA	TRBJ2-3	TRBV28	TGTGCCAGCAGGGCGGGGTCCACAGATACGCAGTATTTT	CASRAGSTDTQYF
14	NA	TRBJ1-4	TRBV4-3	TGCGCCAGCAACCCTCAAGTAAGGGCTGAAAAACTGTTTTTT	CASNPQVRAEKLFF
14	NA	TRBJ1-2	TRBV28	TGTGCCAGCGGATACCCCCAGGGGAACTATGGCTACACCTTC	CASGYPQGNYGYTF
14	TRBD1	TRBJ1-2	TRBV19	TGTGCCAGTAGTACCGACAGGGGTCCATATGGCTACACCTTC	CASSTDRGPYGYTF
14	NA	TRBJ2-7	TRBV6-1	TGTGCCAGCAGTGTAAGGACTCCAGACAGCGAGCAGTACTTC	CASSVRTPDSEQYF
14	NA	TRBJ2-3	TRBV7-2	TGTGCCAGCAGCCCCTCTAGCGGCACAGATACGCAGTATTTT	CASSPSSGTDTQYF
17	TRBD2	TRBJ2-3	TRBV15	TGTGCCACCAGCAGAGATCCGGGGGGGGCCGGCACAGATACGCAGTATTTT	CATSRDPGGAGTDTQYF
14	NA	TRBJ1-2	TRBV28	TGTGCCAGCAGCAACACAGGGCTTCGGTTTGGCTACACCTTC	CASSNTGLRFGYTF
13	NA	TRBJ2-1	TRBV6-1	TGTGCCAGCAGTGAACCCCGGGCGCAGGAGCAGTTCTTC	CASSEPRAQEQFF
18	NA	TRBJ1-5	TRBV27	TGTGCCAGCAGTTCAATCGGGGGGGCCCCCTTAAGGAATCAGCCCCAGCATTTT	CASSSIGGAPLRNQPQHF
14	NA	TRBJ2-3	TRBV19	TGTGCCAGTAGTATAGGGACAGGCACAGATACGCAGTATTTT	CASSIGTGTDTQYF
18	TRBD2	TRBJ2-3	TRBV4-3	TGCGCCAGCAGCCAAGATACGGGAGCGGGAGCCAGCACAGATACGCAGTATTTT	CASSQDTGAGASTDTQYF
14	NA	TRBJ1-5	TRBV28	TGTGCCAGCAGAACGCCCGGGGTCAATCAGCCCCAGCATTTT	CASRTPGVNQPQHF
19	TRBD2	TRBJ2-2	TRBV5-4	TGTGCCAGCAGAGGGGGGGGGACTAGCGGCCTCCAGGGGACCGGGGAGCTGTTTTTT	CASRGGGTSGLQGTGELFF
14	NA	TRBJ1-2	TRBV5-4	TGTGCCAGCAGCTTGGTTCAGGGGCCCGGTGGCTACACCTTC	CASSLVQGPGGYTF
15	NA	TRBJ1-5	TRBV5-1	TGCGCCAGCAGCTTGGAGGGTTATAGCAATCAGCCCCAGCATTTT	CASSLEGYSNQPQHF
15	TRBD2	TRBJ2-7	TRBV5-1	TGCGCCACCAGAGGCGGGACTAGCGGGAGCTACGAGCAGTACTTC	CATRGGTSGSYEQYF
15	NA	TRBJ2-1	TRBV7-2	TGTGCCAGCAGTCCCCCCCAGGGAACATACAATGAGCAGTTCTTC	CASSPPQGTYNEQFF
13	NA	TRBJ1-1	TRBV5-5	TGTGCCAGCAGCTTGGCTGCGTTCACTGAAGCTTTCTTT	CASSLAAFTEAFF
15	NA	TRBJ2-3	TRBV7-6	TGTGCCAGCAGCTTAGCAGGCTACCGGACAGATACGCAGTATTTT	CASSLAGYRTDTQYF